This T cell receptor beta chain was identified during a study of T cells in Graves' hyperthyroidism and ophthalmopathy. Regarding the study as a whole: A model of 13 V-J pairs discriminated ophthalmopathy from stable hyperthyroidism. In blood, most of the thyroid clonotypes expanded above 0.001 were also present.

The ends were cut back, 6 bases at V and 8 bases at J, with 16 bases in the middle. Germline CDR1 and CDR2: SQVTM and ANQGSEA. CDR3 length equals 12 residues. From RNA transcripts, TCR beta CDR3 regions were amplified. When the TCR CDR3 underwent first-round RT-PCR, the HTBI primer set was used. In TCRdb, the multiplex PCR reads were re-called with MiXCR into one record per CDR3 protein. The sample records roughly 580,000 distinct CDR3 sequences, roughly 13% being singletons. Blood was drawn at first hyperthyroidism diagnosis, before any ophthalmopathy symptoms. Extraction of PBMCs used roughly 9.6 ml of fresh peripheral blood. This clonotype was recorded at least ten times. Its antigen is as yet unknown.

Sequencing was carried out using blood. This clonotype originated in a woman aged 25 to 39 with Graves' hyperthyroidism that later progressed to Graves' ophthalmopathy. The chain employs TRBV29-1 and TRBJ1-1; no reliable D call. CDR3 DNA sequence: TGCAGCGTGGCCGAAATGGTATCCGAAGCTTTCTTT. This translates into CSVAEMVSEAFF.